The 11 T cell receptor beta chains reported below all come from one sample, sequenced in a study of T cell responses to AZD1222 COVID-19 vaccine. Some clones are missing from TCRdb's copy, which holds only in-frame ones; the method was immunoSEQ multiplex PCR. The sample consists of some 130,000 clones, 90% to 95% of them appearing once. The source material was peripheral blood, sampled 28 days after the second AZD1222 dose. The source is an adult who received the AZD1222 COVID-19 vaccine.

The rearrangement uses TRBV4-1 and TRBJ1-1, with a weak D call TRBD1 (6 bases). Germline values: CDR1 MGHRA, CDR2 YSYEKL. Trimming removed 3 bases from V and 1 base from J, with 15 bases in between. The CDR3 totals 16 residues. CDR3 nucleotide sequence: TGCGCCAGCAGCCACGGGGTAATCAGGGGGAACACTGAAGCTTTCTTT. This sequence encodes CASSHGVIRGNTEAFF.

This chain connects TRBV19 to TRBJ1-4; no clear D. The CDR3 runs 12 residues. V was trimmed by 5 bases and J by 3 bases, leaving 4 bases between them. Germline V lookup: CDR1 LNHDA, CDR2 SQIVND (reference sequence). The CDR3 DNA is TGTGCCAGTAGTCCCGCTAATGAAAAACTGTTTTTT. Its translation: CASSPANEKLFF. Full variable domain (remainder filled in from reference TRBV19 and TRBJ1-4): DGGITQSPKYLFRKEGQNVTLSCEQNLNHDAMYWYRQDPGQGLRLIYYSQIVNDFQKGDIAEGYSVSREKKESFPLTVTSAQKNPTAFYLCASSPANEKLFFGSGTQLSVL.

The chain employs TRBV28 and TRBJ1-1; a possible D gene is TRBD1 (5 bases). The CDR3 extends over 16 amino acids. The V end was cut by 8 bases, the J end by 0 bases, with 19 bases between. The V gene's germline CDR1 is MDHEN and CDR2 SYDVKM. CDR3 loop: CASRRGTVLMNTEAFF. CDR3 in DNA: TGTGCCAGCCGAAGGGGAACAGTCCTCATGAACACTGAAGCTTTCTTT.

The chain couples TRBV6-7 to TRBJ1-5; D gene unclear. TRBV6-7 is labeled an ORF, and its function is uncertain. V lost 2 bases, J lost 3 bases, and 14 bases lay in between. The CDR3 is made up of 16 amino acids. CDR3 loop: CASSYPTSFANQPQHF. In DNA form, the CDR3 reads TGTGCCAGCAGTTACCCGACTAGTTTCGCCAATCAGCCCCAGCATTTT.

The gene calls are TRBV2 and TRBJ1-1; a possible D gene is TRBD1 (5 bases). Deletions cut 1 base from V and 6 bases from J, with 9 bases between. This CDR3 has 13 amino acids. The V gene's germline CDR1 is SNHLY and CDR2 FYNNEI. CDR3 amino acids: CASSEEAGAEAFF. CDR3 sequence (DNA): TGTGCCAGCAGTGAAGAAGCGGGGGCTGAAGCTTTCTTT. The whole variable domain, remainder taken from reference TRBV2 and TRBJ1-1, is EPEVTQTPSHQVTQMGQEVILRCVPISNHLYFYWYRQILGQKVEFLVSFYNNEISEKSEIFDDQFSVERPDGSNFTLKIRSTKLEDSAMYFCASSEEAGAEAFFGQGTRLTVV.

V usage is TRBV7-2 and J usage is TRBJ1-1, with D possibly TRBD1 on 6 matching bases. The CDR3 covers 13 residues. The V and J ends lost 4 bases and 6 bases respectively, with 12 bases between them. Germline V gene sequence: CDR1 SGHTA, CDR2 FQGNSA. The CDR3 spells CASSSYRAPEAFF. Here the CDR3 DNA reads TGTGCCAGCAGCTCATACAGGGCCCCTGAAGCTTTCTTT.

This clone appeared a single time. The gene calls are TRBV5-1 and TRBJ2-1; a possible D gene is TRBD1 (6 bases). Germline lookup yields CDR1 SGHRS and CDR2 YFSETQ. V dropped 5 bases and J dropped 6 bases, with 12 bases sitting between them. This CDR3 has 13 amino acids. CDR3 amino acids: CASSTQGSNEQFF. CDR3 DNA: TGCGCCAGCAGTACCCAGGGGAGCAATGAGCAGTTCTTC.

The chain is built from TRBV9 and TRBJ1-5, with D perhaps TRBD1 (6 bases). The CDR3 is made up of 15 amino acids. Trimming removed 0 bases from V and 6 bases from J, with 13 bases in between. Germline-derived CDR1 and CDR2 are SGDLS and YYNGEE. CDR3 bases: TGTGCCAGCAGCGTAGAAGGGGGAGCGGGTCAGCCCCAGCATTTT. Its protein is CASSVEGGAGQPQHF.

V usage is TRBV5-1 and J usage is TRBJ2-3; a possible D gene is TRBD1 (6 bases). CDR3 length: 13 residues. V was trimmed by 8 bases and J by 1 base, leaving 11 bases between them. From germline, CDR1 is SGHRS and CDR2 YFSETQ. CDR3 residues: CASTGSGTDTQYF. In nucleotides, the CDR3 is TGCGCCAGTACAGGGTCTGGCACAGATACGCAGTATTTT.

V gene TRBV28 combines with J gene TRBJ1-1; 8 bases map to TRBD1. Germline V gene data show CDR1 as MDHEN and CDR2 as SYDVKM. The CDR3 runs 13 residues. Trimming removed 6 bases from V and 6 bases from J; junction bases left unmatched: 6. DNA for the CDR3: TGTGCCAGCAGGGCAGGGGGCTACGCTGAAGCTTTCTTT. It encodes CASRAGGYAEAFF.

The J gene is TRBJ2-1, the V gene TRBV5-1, with TRBD1 identical over 9 bases. Trimming at V came to 4 bases and at J to 1 base, leaving 3 bases not matched to a gene. Germline-derived CDR1 and CDR2 are SGHRS and YFSETQ. CDR3 size: 15 residues. DNA of the CDR3: TGCGCCAGCAGCGAAGGACAGGGGTCCTACAATGAGCAGTTCTTC. It encodes CASSEGQGSYNEQFF.